This T cell receptor (beta chain) was captured in a study of T cell responses to AZD1222 COVID-19 vaccine. V was cut by 6 bases and J by 7 bases, with 16 bases left in between. Germline V lookup: CDR1 MNHEY, CDR2 SVGAGI. This CDR3 region has 14 residues. Study-level points and caveats: In all cases, repertoires were sampled only after the peak T cell response.

Clones were read by immunoSEQ multiplex PCR, and TCRdb kept only the in-frame ones, dropping some. This sample has 100,000 to 150,000 clones, with around 90% found just once. On this clone: Antigen specificity is unknown.

The sequence was collected from an adult in good health. This rearrangement joins TRBV6-5 to TRBJ1-5, with D possibly being TRBD1 (5 bases). This specimen consisted of peripheral blood, obtained on day 0 of AZD1222 vaccination. In DNA, the CDR3 is TGTGCCAGCAGCCTGGACTCAGGGAAACAGCCCCAGCATTTT. Protein: CASSLDSGKQPQHF.